The sequence of this T cell receptor beta chain was determined in a study of response to subunit inactivated influenza vaccine. Study conclusions and caveats: The authors suggested that few new T cells are recruited per seasonal influenza vaccination.

This CDR3 contains 15 residues. Germline V gene lookup returns CDR1 LGHNA and CDR2 YNFKEQ. The J segment lost 7 bases and the V segment lost 2 bases, leaving 5 bases of the junction unmatched. A single record per CDR3 protein comes from TCRdb applying MiXCR to the RT-PCR reads. The table lists approximately 480,000 distinct CDR3 sequences, approximately 10% of them singletons, with about 12% in the top ten. In this sample, this clonotype turned up a few times. The antigen remains undetermined. Sequencing used PBMCs from blood, obtained roughly 48 days after vaccination. This sequence was found in a man aged 45-65 years who received an inactivated influenza vaccine. V and J are TRBV4-2 and TRBJ2-1; 10 bases agree with TRBD2. CDR3 nucleotide sequence: TGTGCCAGCAGCCAACTAGCGGGAGCGCCGAATGAGCAGTTCTTC. Amino acids: CASSQLAGAPNEQFF.